Here is one TCR beta chain with its context. Its antigen remains unidentified. The source of the sample is a study of response to subunit inactivated influenza vaccine. CDR1 is ENHRY and CDR2 is SYGVKD in the germline V gene. This CDR3 is built from 15 residues. With V trimmed by 4 bases and J by 3 bases, 5 bases remained unmatched. Notes on the study in general: The authors offered the suggestion that each seasonal influenza vaccination recruits few new T cells.

MiXCR was run by TCRdb on the RT-PCR reads, yielding one entry per CDR3 protein. The sample gives roughly 570,000 distinct CDR3 sequences, about 14% of which show up once; 11% is in the top ten. Sequenced here: PBMCs from blood, sampled 11 to 12 days after vaccination. The source is a man in his forties or fifties who received an inactivated influenza vaccine. The rearrangement joins TRBV10-3 to TRBJ2-1; 8 positions agree with TRBD2. CDR3 sequence reads: CAISGTSGFYNEQFF. CDR3 in DNA: TGTGCCATCAGTGGAACTAGCGGATTCTACAATGAGCAGTTCTTC.